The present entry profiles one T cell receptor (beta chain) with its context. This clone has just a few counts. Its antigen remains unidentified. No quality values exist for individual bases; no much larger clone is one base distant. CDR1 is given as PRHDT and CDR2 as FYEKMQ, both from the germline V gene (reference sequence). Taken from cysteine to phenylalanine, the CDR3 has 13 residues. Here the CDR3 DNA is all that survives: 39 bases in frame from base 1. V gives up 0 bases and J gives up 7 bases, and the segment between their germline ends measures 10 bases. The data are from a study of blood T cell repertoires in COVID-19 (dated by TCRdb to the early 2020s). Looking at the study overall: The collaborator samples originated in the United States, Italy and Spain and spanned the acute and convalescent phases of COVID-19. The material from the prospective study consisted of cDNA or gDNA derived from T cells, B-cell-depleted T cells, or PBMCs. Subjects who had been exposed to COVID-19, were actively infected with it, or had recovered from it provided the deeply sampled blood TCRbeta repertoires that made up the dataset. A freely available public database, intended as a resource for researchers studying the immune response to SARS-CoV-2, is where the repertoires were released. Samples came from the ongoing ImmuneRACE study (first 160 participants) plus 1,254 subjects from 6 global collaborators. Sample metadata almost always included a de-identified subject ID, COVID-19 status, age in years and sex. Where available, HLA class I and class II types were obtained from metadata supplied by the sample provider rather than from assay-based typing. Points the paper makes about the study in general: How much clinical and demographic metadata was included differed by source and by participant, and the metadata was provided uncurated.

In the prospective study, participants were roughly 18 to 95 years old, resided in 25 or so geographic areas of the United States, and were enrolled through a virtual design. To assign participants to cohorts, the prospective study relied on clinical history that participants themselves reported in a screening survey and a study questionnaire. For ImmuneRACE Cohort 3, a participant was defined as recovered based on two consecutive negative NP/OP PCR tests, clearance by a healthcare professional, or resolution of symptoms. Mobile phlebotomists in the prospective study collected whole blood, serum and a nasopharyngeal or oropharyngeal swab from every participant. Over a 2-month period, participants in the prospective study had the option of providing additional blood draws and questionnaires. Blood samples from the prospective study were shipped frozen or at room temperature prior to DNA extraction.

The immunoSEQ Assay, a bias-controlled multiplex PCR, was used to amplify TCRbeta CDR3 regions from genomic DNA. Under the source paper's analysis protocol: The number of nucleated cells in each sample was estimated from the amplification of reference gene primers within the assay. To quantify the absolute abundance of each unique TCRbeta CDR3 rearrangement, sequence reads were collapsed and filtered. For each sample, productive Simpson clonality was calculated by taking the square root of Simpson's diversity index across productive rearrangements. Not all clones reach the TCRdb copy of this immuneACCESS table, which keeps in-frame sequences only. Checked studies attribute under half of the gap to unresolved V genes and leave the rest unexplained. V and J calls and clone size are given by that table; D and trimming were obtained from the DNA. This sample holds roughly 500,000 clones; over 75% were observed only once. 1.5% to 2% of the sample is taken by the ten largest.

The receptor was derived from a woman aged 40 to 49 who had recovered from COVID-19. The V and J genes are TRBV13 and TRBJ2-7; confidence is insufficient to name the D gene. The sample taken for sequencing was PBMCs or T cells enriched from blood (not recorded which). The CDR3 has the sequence CASSLGSVREQYF. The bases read TGTGCCAGCAGCTTAGGAAGCGTCCGGGAGCAGTACTTC.